This TCR beta chain was captured by sequencing in a study of cytomegalovirus exposure and HLA in healthy donors. Study-wide points: TCR beta sequences reportedly predicted most subjects' HLA-A and HLA-B alleles accurately. Solely CMV serostatus was available to characterize immune exposure.

The PCR made use of 60 Vbeta and 13 Jbeta primers. The repertoire was sequenced with immunoSEQ multiplex PCR; TCRdb's copy has only in-frame clones and lacks some. The repertoire holds roughly 200,000 clones, with roughly an eighth as singletons. Comments on this clone: The antigen remains unidentified.

Germline-derived CDR1 and CDR2 are SGHRS and YFSETQ. The J segment lost 6 bases and the V segment lost 2 bases, leaving 4 bases of the junction unmatched. This CDR3 comprises 14 residues. Material for sequencing was PBMCs. The sequence was obtained from a man over 45 in good health and CMV-seropositive. The chain has TRBV5-1 and TRBJ1-4; 7 bases agree with TRBD1. The CDR3 region has the DNA TGCGCCAGCAGCTTTGGGGACAGCTATGAAAAACTGTTTTTT. Amino acids: CASSFGDSYEKLFF.